Listed here is a single T cell receptor beta chain. As yet, its antigen is unknown. Trimming took 6 bases from V and 4 from J; bases not matched to a gene: 9. This CDR3 spans 15 amino acids. Germline lookup yields CDR1 MNHNS and CDR2 SASEGT. Using its own MiXCR run on the reads, TCRdb lists one record per CDR3 protein. The sample consists of 350,000 to 450,000 distinct CDR3 sequences, around 18% of them appearing once. This entry is derived from a study of T cell repertoires in cytomegalovirus infection. Study summary: Based on public TCR beta signatures, there were indications of CMV infection and of a matching HLA type.

General study findings and limits: It was HLA-C-restricted CMV-specific TCR beta clonotypes that dominated the response ex vivo. Carriers of CMV and the relevant HLA type were discriminated by public TCR beta frequency.

Sequenced input: PBMCs. The J gene is TRBJ2-7, the V gene TRBV6-1, with 10 nucleotides matching TRBD2. This clonotype was obtained from a human donor in good health (CMV status not recorded). Some clones in this sample may be carry-over from other donors' samples. The CDR3 DNA sequence: TGTGCCAGCAGGAAGGGGCTAGCGGGAGAATACGAGCAGTACTTC. It specifies CASRKGLAGEYEQYF.